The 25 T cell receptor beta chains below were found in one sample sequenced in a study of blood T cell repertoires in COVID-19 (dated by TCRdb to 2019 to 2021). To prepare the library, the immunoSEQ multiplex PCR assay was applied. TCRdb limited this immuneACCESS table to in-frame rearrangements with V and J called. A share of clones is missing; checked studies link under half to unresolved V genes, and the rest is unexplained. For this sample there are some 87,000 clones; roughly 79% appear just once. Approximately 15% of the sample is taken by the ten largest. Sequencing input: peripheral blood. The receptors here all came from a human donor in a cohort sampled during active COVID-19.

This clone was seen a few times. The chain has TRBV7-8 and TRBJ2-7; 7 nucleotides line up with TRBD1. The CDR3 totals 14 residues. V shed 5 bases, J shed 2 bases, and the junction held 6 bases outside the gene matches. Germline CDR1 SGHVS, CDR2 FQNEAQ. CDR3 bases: TGTGCCAGCAGCCCCAGACAGGGAGCCTACGAGCAGTACGTC. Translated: CASSPRQGAYEQYV.

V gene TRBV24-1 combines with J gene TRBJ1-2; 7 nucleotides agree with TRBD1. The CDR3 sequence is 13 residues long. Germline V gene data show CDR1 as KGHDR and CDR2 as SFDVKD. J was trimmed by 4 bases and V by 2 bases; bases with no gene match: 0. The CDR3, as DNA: TGTGCCACCAGTGATTGGACAGGCTATGGCTACACCTTC. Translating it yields CATSDWTGYGYTF.

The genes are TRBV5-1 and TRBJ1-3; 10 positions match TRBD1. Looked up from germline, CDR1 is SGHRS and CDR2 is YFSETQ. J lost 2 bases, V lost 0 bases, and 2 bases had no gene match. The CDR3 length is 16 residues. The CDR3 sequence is CASSLAGQGAGNTIYF. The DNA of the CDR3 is TGCGCCAGCAGCTTGGCCGGACAGGGGGCTGGAAACACCATATATTTT.

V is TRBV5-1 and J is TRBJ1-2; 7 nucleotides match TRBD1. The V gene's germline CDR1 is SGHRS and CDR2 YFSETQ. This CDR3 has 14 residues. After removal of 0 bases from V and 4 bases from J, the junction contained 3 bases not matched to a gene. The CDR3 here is CASSLEQGSYGYTF. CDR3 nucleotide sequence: TGCGCCAGCAGCTTGGAACAGGGGAGCTATGGCTACACCTTC.

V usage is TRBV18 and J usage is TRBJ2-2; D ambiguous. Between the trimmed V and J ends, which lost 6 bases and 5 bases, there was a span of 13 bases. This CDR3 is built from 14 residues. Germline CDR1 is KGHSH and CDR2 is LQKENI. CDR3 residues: CASSPTPGTGELFF. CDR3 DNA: TGTGCCAGCTCGCCGACCCCCGGGACCGGGGAGCTGTTTTTT.

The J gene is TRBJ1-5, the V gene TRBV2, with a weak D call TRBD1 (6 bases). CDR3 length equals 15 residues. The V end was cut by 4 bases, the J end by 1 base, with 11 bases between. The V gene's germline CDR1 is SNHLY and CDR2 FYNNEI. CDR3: CASSAQGWSNQPQHF. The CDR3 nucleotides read TGTGCCAGCAGTGCACAGGGTTGGAGCAATCAGCCCCAGCATTTT.

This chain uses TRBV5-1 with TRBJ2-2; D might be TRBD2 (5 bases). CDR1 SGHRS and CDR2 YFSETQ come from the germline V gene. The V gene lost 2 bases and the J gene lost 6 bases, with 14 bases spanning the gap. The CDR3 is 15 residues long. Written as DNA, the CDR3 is TGCGCCAGCAGCTTCGGACTCCAAGCTGCCGGGGAGCTGTTTTTT. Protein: CASSFGLQAAGELFF.

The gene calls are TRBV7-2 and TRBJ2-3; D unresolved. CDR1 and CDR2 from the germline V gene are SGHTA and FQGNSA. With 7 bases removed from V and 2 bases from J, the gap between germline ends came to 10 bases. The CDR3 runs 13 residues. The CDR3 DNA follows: TGTGCCAGCACCCTAGACCTCACAGATACGCAGTATTTT. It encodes CASTLDLTDTQYF.

The DNA for the CDR3 is TGTGCCAGCAGCCAGGGGAGGGAAGAGACCCAGTACTTC. It codes for CASSQGREETQYF. This chain connects TRBV3-1 (or the pseudogene TRBV3-2) to TRBJ2-5; 7 nucleotides line up with TRBD2. Unmatched junction bases numbered 1, after V lost 3 bases and J lost 3 bases. The CDR3 totals 13 residues. Germline CDR1 LGHDT, CDR2 YNNKEL (reference sequence).

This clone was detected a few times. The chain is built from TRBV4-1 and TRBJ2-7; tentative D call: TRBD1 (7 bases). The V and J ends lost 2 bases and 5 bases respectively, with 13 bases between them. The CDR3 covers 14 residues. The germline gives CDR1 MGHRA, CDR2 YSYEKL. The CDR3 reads CASSQFAGGNEQYF. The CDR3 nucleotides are TGCGCCAGCAGCCAATTCGCAGGGGGGAACGAGCAGTACTTC.

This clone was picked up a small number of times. CDR3 sequence (DNA): TGTGCCAGCAGCAAAGTAGGGAAGCGGGAAAACTACGAGCAGTACGTC. Translation gives CASSKVGKRENYEQYV. The rearrangement uses TRBV21-1 and TRBJ2-7; the table names TRBD2, a call not compared with the DNA. TRBV21-1 counts as a pseudogene. The CDR3 length is 16 residues.

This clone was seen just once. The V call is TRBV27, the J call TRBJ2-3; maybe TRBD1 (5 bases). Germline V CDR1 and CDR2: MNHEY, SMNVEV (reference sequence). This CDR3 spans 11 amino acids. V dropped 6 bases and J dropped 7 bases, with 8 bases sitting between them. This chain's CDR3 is CASRTAYTQYF. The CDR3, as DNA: TGTGCCAGCAGGACAGCTTATACGCAGTATTTT.

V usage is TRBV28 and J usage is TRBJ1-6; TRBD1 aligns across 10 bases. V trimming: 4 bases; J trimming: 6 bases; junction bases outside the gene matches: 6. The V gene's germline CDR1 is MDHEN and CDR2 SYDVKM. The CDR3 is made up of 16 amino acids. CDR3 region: CASSSTTGGGNSPLHF. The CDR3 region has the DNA TGTGCCAGCAGTTCCACGACAGGGGGCGGTAATTCACCCCTCCACTTT.

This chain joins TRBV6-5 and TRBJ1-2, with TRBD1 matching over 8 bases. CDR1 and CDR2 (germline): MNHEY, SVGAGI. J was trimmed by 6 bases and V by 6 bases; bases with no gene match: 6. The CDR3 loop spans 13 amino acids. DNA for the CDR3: TGTGCCAGCAGCCTCGGGACAGGCCATGGCTACACCTTC. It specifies CASSLGTGHGYTF.

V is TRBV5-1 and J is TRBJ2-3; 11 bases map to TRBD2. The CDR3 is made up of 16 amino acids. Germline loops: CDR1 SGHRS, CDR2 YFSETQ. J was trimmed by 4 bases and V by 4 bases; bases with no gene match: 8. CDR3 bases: TGCGCCAGCAGCGAGTCCACTAGCGGGAGTTCAGATACGCAGTATTTT. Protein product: CASSESTSGSSDTQYF.

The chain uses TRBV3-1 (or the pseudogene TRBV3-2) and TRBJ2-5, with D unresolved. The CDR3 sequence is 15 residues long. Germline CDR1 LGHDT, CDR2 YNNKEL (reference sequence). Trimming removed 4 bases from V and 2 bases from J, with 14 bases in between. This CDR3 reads CASSLNRGAQETQYF. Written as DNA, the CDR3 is TGTGCCAGCAGCCTCAACCGAGGCGCTCAAGAGACCCAGTACTTC.

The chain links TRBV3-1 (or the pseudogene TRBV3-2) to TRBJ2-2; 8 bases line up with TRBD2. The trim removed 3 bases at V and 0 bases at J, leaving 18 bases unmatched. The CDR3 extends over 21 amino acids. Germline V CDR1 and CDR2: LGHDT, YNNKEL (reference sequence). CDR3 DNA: TGTGCCAGCAGCCATGCCGCGGGTTCGGCCAGCGGGGGTCCGAACACCGGGGAGCTGTTTTTT. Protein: CASSHAAGSASGGPNTGELFF.

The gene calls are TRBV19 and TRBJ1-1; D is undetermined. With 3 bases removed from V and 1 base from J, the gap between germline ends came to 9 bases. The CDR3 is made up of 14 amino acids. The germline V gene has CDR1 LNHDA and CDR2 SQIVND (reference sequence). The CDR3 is CASSMLTGNTEAFF. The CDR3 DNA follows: TGTGCCAGTAGTATGCTGACGGGGAACACTGAAGCTTTCTTT.

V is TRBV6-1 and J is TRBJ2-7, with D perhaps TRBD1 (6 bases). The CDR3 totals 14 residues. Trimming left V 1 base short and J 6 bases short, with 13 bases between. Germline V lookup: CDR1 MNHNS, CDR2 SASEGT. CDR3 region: CASSEVRGRSEQYF. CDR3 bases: TGTGCCAGCAGTGAAGTCAGGGGTAGGAGCGAGCAGTACTTC.

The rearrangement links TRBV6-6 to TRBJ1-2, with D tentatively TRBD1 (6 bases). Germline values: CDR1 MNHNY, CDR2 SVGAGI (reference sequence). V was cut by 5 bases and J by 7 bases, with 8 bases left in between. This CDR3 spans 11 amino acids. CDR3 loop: CASSPDSGYTF. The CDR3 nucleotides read TGTGCCAGCAGTCCGGACAGTGGCTACACCTTC.

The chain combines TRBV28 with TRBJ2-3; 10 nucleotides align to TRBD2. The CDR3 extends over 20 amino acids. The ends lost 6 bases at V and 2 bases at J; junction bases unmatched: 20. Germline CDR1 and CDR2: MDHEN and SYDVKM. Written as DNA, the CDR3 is TGTGCCAGCAGCCTATACTATCCACCAACTAGCGGGGTCCACACAGATACGCAGTATTTT. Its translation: CASSLYYPPTSGVHTDTQYF.

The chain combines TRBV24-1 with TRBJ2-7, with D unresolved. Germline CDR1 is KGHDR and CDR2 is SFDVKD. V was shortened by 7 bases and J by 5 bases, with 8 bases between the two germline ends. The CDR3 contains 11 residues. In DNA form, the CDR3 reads TGTGCCACCAGCCAGACTGACGAGCAGTACGTC. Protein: CATSQTDEQYV.

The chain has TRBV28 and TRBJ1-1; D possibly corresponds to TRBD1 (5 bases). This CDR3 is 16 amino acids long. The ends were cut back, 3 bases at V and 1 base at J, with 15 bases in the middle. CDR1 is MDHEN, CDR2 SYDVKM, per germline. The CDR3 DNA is TGTGCCAGCAGTTTTCCAGGGTCCTCATGGAACACTGAAGCTTTCTTT. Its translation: CASSFPGSSWNTEAFF. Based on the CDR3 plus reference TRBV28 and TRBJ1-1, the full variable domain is DVKVTQSSRYLVKRTGEKVFLECVQDMDHENMFWYRQDPGLGLRLIYFSYDVKMKEKGDIPEGYSVSREKKERFSLILESASTNQTSMYLCASSFPGSSWNTEAFFGQGTRLTVV.

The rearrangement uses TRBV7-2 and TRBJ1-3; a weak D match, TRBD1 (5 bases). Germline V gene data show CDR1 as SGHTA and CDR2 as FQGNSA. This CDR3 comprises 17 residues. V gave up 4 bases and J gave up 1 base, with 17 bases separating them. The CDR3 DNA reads TGTGCCAGCAGCTCCAGACGGCAGGGCTCTTCTGGAAACACCATATATTTT. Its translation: CASSSRRQGSSGNTIYF.

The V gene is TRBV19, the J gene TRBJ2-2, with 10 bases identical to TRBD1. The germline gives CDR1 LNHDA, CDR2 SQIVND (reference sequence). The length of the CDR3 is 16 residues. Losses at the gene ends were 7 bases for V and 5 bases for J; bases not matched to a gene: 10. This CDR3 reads CASMAGTGVRTGELFF. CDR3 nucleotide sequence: TGTGCCAGTATGGCGGGGACAGGGGTTCGGACCGGGGAGCTGTTTTTT.